These T cell receptor beta chains were read from a single sample in a study of healthy donors' naive CD4 and CD8 T cells. Each CDR3 protein gets one entry after TCRdb re-called the reads with MiXCR. The sample holds around 200,000 distinct CDR3 sequences, 65% to 80% seen once. Sequencing was carried out using naive CD4+ and CD8+ T cells sorted from blood, pooled from several donors. Receptor source: a pool of human donors in good health; the sample pools cells from several healthy donors. The CDR3 runs from the conserved cysteine through the conserved F or W. Fields, in order: clone size, D gene, J gene, V gene, CDR3 protein, CDR3 DNA. D genes are given only for firm matches. A row's size may be missing; if present it is once, few, many or a size class.

size: .
D: .
J: TRBJ2-3
V: TRBV20-1
CDR3: CSATGTGWGTDTQYF
DNA: TGCAGTGCAACTGGGACGGGTTGGGGCACAGATACGCAGTATTTT

size: few
D: TRBD1
J: TRBJ1-2
V: TRBV27
CDR3: CAPPGQGPLGYTF
DNA: TGTGCCCCTCCGGGACAGGGACCTTTGGGCTACACCTTC

size: .
D: TRBD1
J: TRBJ1-3
V: TRBV18
CDR3: CASSAGTGLSGNTIYF
DNA: TGTGCCAGCTCAGCCGGGACAGGCCTCTCTGGAAACACCATATATTTT

size: .
D: TRBD2
J: TRBJ2-3
V: TRBV19
CDR3: CATSTQPAGSVSSTDTQYF
DNA: TGTGCCACCTCCACCCAGCCAGCGGGATCCGTTTCTAGCACAGATACGCAGTATTTT

size: .
D: TRBD1
J: TRBJ2-3
V: TRBV15
CDR3: CATSRDRGRADTQYF
DNA: TGTGCCACCAGCAGGGACAGGGGGCGCGCAGATACGCAGTATTTT

size: .
D: .
J: TRBJ1-1
V: TRBV29-1
CDR3: CSAYRSGLNTEAFF
DNA: TGCAGCGCCTACAGGTCGGGTTTGAACACTGAAGCTTTCTTT

size: .
D: .
J: TRBJ2-2
V: TRBV10-3
CDR3: CAISDRWDTGELFF
DNA: TGTGCCATCAGTGATAGATGGGACACCGGGGAGCTGTTTTTT

size: .
D: .
J: TRBJ2-7
V: TRBV29-1
CDR3: CSVEGGTVNEQYF
DNA: TGCAGCGTTGAGGGAGGGACAGTAAACGAGCAGTACTTC

size: once
D: .
J: TRBJ2-5
V: TRBV5-4
CDR3: CASSPEGNIQYF
DNA: TGTGCCAGCAGCCCGGAAGGGAACATCCAGTACTTC

size: .
D: .
J: TRBJ1-2
V: TRBV6-2/TRBV6-3
CDR3: CASSYPPSEIYGYTF
DNA: TGTGCCAGCAGTTACCCGCCGTCCGAAATCTATGGCTACACCTTC

size: few
D: .
J: TRBJ1-5
V: TRBV20-1
CDR3: CSARRLQGYGNQPQHF
DNA: TGCAGTGCTAGGCGCTTACAAGGCTATGGCAATCAGCCCCAGCATTTT

size: .
D: TRBD2
J: TRBJ2-5
V: TRBV5-4
CDR3: CASSLLAGEPQETQYF
DNA: TGTGCCAGCAGCCTCTTAGCGGGAGAGCCACAAGAGACCCAGTACTTC

size: few
D: .
J: TRBJ2-2
V: TRBV6-5
CDR3: CASSYSPAGTGELFF
DNA: TGTGCCAGCAGTTACAGTCCAGCAGGCACCGGGGAGCTGTTTTTT

size: .
D: TRBD2
J: TRBJ2-3
V: TRBV29-1
CDR3: CSAGTSGREDTQYF
DNA: TGCAGCGCCGGGACTAGCGGGAGGGAAGATACGCAGTATTTT

size: .
D: .
J: TRBJ1-2
V: TRBV7-8
CDR3: CASSLAQNYGYTF
DNA: TGTGCCAGCAGCTTAGCTCAGAACTATGGCTACACCTTC